Below are 29 T cell receptor beta chains sequenced from a single sample in a study of control samples from healthy donors and cancer patients (TCRdb year 2020). The protocol used for the library was the immunoSEQ multiplex PCR assay. Imported from immuneACCESS, the table was reduced by TCRdb to in-frame sequences with V and J called. These copies leave out some clones; in studies compared against another copy, an unresolved V gene accounts for under half, and the cause of the remainder is not known. This sample comprises about 70,000 clones, approximately 80% of them detected only once. Roughly 28% of the sample goes to the ten largest clones. The sample was blood. The receptor set was obtained from a man aged 50 or older in good health.

Concerning this clone itself: Germline is not matched at one junction end, which may reflect a read error. This CDR3 is also generated by other DNA sequences in the sample. The chain combines TRBV9 with TRBJ1-2, with 8 bases aligning to TRBD1. This CDR3 is 15 amino acids long. The V gene's germline CDR1 is SGDLS and CDR2 YYNGEE. The CDR3 region has the DNA TGCGCCAGCAGCGCAGCCGGACAGGGAGACTATGGCTACACCTTC. Amino acids: CASSAAGQGDYGYTF.

This chain joins TRBV7-8 and TRBJ1-3; tentative D call: TRBD1 (5 bases). CDR3 size: 14 residues. Looked up from germline, CDR1 is SGHVS and CDR2 is FQNEAQ. V lost 6 bases and J lost 0, with 9 bases in between. In DNA, the CDR3 is TGTGCCAGCAGTACCAGGGTCTCTGGAAACACCATATATTTT. Translation: CASSTRVSGNTIYF.

V gene TRBV29-1 combines with J gene TRBJ1-4; no clear D. The CDR3 is 13 amino acids. Germline V gene sequence: CDR1 SQVTM, CDR2 ANQGSEA. Trimming took 5 bases from V and 0 from J, leaving 7 bases between them. The CDR3 spells CSVKGATNEKLFF. CDR3 bases: TGCAGCGTTAAGGGCGCAACTAATGAAAAACTGTTTTTT.

V is TRBV7-2 and J is TRBJ1-2; D ambiguous. Trimming took 5 bases from V and 6 from J, leaving 13 bases between them. Germline CDR1 reads SGHTA; CDR2 reads FQGNSA. The CDR3 spans 13 residues. The CDR3 DNA follows: TGTGCCAGCAGCAACCCGGGAAAGGATGGCTACACCTTC. As protein: CASSNPGKDGYTF.

The chain uses TRBV19 and TRBJ1-3, with TRBD1 as a possible D gene (5 bases). The germline V and J ends were trimmed by 4 bases and 0 bases, with 10 bases remaining between them. The CDR3 consists of 15 residues. Germline lookup yields CDR1 LNHDA and CDR2 SQIVND (reference sequence). CDR3 in DNA: TGTGCCAGTAGTAGCACGGGGCTCTCTGGAAACACCATATATTTT. Its translation: CASSSTGLSGNTIYF.

Only a few counts were recorded for this clone. This CDR3 is CASSVVPGPGEKLFF. CDR3 coding DNA: TGTGCCAGCAGCGTAGTACCGGGGCCAGGGGAAAAACTGTTTTTT. The chain recombines TRBV9 with TRBJ1-4, with D perhaps matching TRBD1 (5 bases). This CDR3 region has 15 residues. The V end was cut by 0 bases, the J end by 8 bases, with 14 bases between. In germline, CDR1 is SGDLS, CDR2 YYNGEE.

J is TRBJ1-2 and V is TRBV14; 10 bases map to TRBD1. CDR1 and CDR2 from the germline V gene are SGHDN and FVKESK. With 3 bases clipped from V and 5 bases from J, the junction kept 6 bases outside the gene matches. This CDR3 comprises 15 residues. The CDR3 region is CASSQTGGAEYGYTF. The CDR3 DNA reads TGTGCCAGCAGCCAGACAGGGGGCGCTGAGTATGGCTACACCTTC.

This chain's CDR3 is CASSFGGEETQYF. CDR3 nucleotide sequence: TGTGCCAGCAGCTTTGGGGGAGAAGAGACCCAGTACTTC. The rearrangement uses TRBV7-9 and TRBJ2-5; D possibly uses TRBD1 or TRBD2 (5 bases each). The CDR3 runs to 13 residues. V lost 3 bases and J 3 bases, leaving 8 bases between the germline ends. Germline V gene data show CDR1 as SEHNR and CDR2 as FQNEAQ (reference sequence).

The chain uses TRBV6-2 or TRBV6-3 and TRBJ2-3; D is uncertain. This CDR3 has 15 amino acids. Trimming cost V 2 bases and J 2 bases, with 11 bases left between them. From germline, CDR1 is MNHEY and CDR2 SVGEGT. CDR3: CASSYVESYTDTQYF. In DNA, the CDR3 is TGTGCCAGCAGTTACGTCGAGTCTTACACAGATACGCAGTATTTT.

This clone was seen a single time. V usage is TRBV29-1 and J usage is TRBJ2-3; unclear D gene. V was shortened by 4 bases and J by 2 bases, with 13 bases between the two germline ends. The CDR3 totals 14 residues. Germline CDR1 SQVTM, CDR2 ANQGSEA. The CDR3 here is CSVVRFSFTDTQYF. Written as DNA, the CDR3 is TGCAGCGTTGTCCGGTTCTCCTTCACAGATACGCAGTATTTT.

The gene calls are TRBV6-2 or TRBV6-3 and TRBJ2-7, with D possibly matching TRBD2 (5 bases). CDR1 and CDR2 from the germline V gene are MNHEY and SVGEGT. The ends were cut back, 6 bases at V and 2 bases at J, with 14 bases in the middle. The CDR3 runs to 14 residues. The DNA for the CDR3 is TGTGCCAGCAGCCCTACGGGGTTAACCTACGAGCAGTACTTC. Its protein product is CASSPTGLTYEQYF.

The genes are TRBV11-2 and TRBJ1-2; 7 nucleotides align to TRBD1. Germline V gene sequence: CDR1 SGHAT, CDR2 FQNNGV. The CDR3 totals 14 residues. V shed 5 bases and J 3 bases; nucleotides not matched to a gene: 6. CDR3 DNA: TGTGCCAGCAGCCCGTCGGGACAGCACTATGGCTACACCTTC. This gives the protein CASSPSGQHYGYTF. Drawing the rest from reference TRBV11-2 and TRBJ1-2, the complete variable domain is EAGVAQSPRYKIIEKRQSVAFWCNPISGHATLYWYQQILGQGPKLLIQFQNNGVVDDSQLPKDRFSAERLKGVDSTLKIQPAKLEDSAVYLCASSPSGQHYGYTFGSGTRLTVV.

The gene calls are TRBV2 and TRBJ2-6; D possibly corresponds to TRBD1 (5 bases). The CDR3 totals 17 residues. V lost 4 bases, J lost 0 bases, and 13 bases lay in between. The germline CDR1 and CDR2 sequences are SNHLY and FYNNEI. CDR3 DNA sequence: TGTGCCAGCAGTGTGGGGCAGGCGAGCTCTGGGGCCAACGTCCTGACTTTC. Encoded protein: CASSVGQASSGANVLTF.

V usage is TRBV5-1 and J usage is TRBJ1-3; D gene ambiguous. Germline-derived CDR1 and CDR2 are SGHRS and YFSETQ. Trimming left V 4 bases short and J 0 bases short, with 11 bases between. The CDR3 runs to 15 residues. The CDR3 reads CASSTMPNSGNTIYF. The CDR3 nucleotides are TGCGCCAGCAGCACAATGCCGAACTCTGGAAACACCATATATTTT.

This clone has just one count. The rearrangement uses TRBV2 and TRBJ2-5, with D unresolved. Trimming stripped 10 bases from V and 2 bases from J, with 14 bases between. The CDR3 is made up of 13 amino acids. Germline values: CDR1 SNHLY, CDR2 FYNNEI. The chain's CDR3 is CATAYLLQETQYF. For the CDR3, the DNA is TGTGCCACCGCCTACCTTCTTCAAGAGACCCAGTACTTC.

The count of this clone is one. V and J are TRBV2 and TRBJ2-7; D not certain. Trimming left V 7 bases short and J 2 bases short, with 9 bases between. CDR1 is SNHLY, CDR2 FYNNEI, per germline. CDR3 length: 12 residues. The CDR3 DNA follows: TGTGCCAGCACCGACGGGCCCTACGAGCAGTACTTC. It encodes CASTDGPYEQYF.

The V and J genes are TRBV18 and TRBJ2-7; the D is unclear. The germline V and J ends were trimmed by 5 bases and 0 bases, with 14 bases remaining between them. This CDR3 is built from 15 residues. Germline V lookup: CDR1 KGHSH, CDR2 LQKENI. CDR3 nucleotide sequence: TGTGCCAGCTCAACCAACGGCGGAAGCTCCTACGAGCAGTACTTC. Amino acids: CASSTNGGSSYEQYF. Using reference TRBV18 and TRBJ2-7 for the parts outside the CDR3, the full variable domain is NAGVMQNPRHLVRRRGQEARLRCSPMKGHSHVYWYRQLPEEGLKFMVYLQKENIIDESGMPKERFSAEFPKEGPSILRIQQVVRGDSAAYFCASSTNGGSSYEQYFGPGTRLTVT.

The rearrangement joins TRBV7-3 to TRBJ2-7, with 8 nucleotides matching TRBD1. This CDR3 has 15 amino acids. Germline loops: CDR1 SGHTA, CDR2 FQGTGA. The V and J ends lost 3 bases and 4 bases, in that order; junction bases with no gene match: 8. The CDR3 DNA reads TGTGCCAGCAGCTTCGGACAGGGAGCGACTTACGAGCAGTACTTC. It encodes CASSFGQGATYEQYF.

This chain joins TRBV11-2 and TRBJ2-2; unclear D gene. V dropped 3 bases and J dropped 7 bases, with 15 bases sitting between them. From germline, CDR1 is SGHAT and CDR2 FQNNGV. The CDR3 is made up of 15 amino acids. The CDR3 coding sequence is TGTGCCAGCAGCTTCCTCAGTGGATCGAACGGGGAGCTGTTTTTT. It codes for CASSFLSGSNGELFF.

The rearrangement joins TRBV30 to TRBJ1-1; no definite D call. This CDR3 has 13 amino acids. V was shortened by 0 bases and J by 11 bases, with 16 bases between the two germline ends. Germline V gene data show CDR1 as GTSNPN and CDR2 as SVGIG (reference sequence). The CDR3 nucleotides are TGTGCCTGGAGTGTACATCTCGGCCAGAGTGCTTTCTTT. Amino acids: CAWSVHLGQSAFF.

The chain carries TRBV19 and TRBJ2-1, with TRBD2 matching over 16 bases. Losses at the gene ends were 10 bases for V and 4 bases for J; bases not matched to a gene: 7. The V gene's germline CDR1 is LNHDA and CDR2 SQIVND (reference sequence). This CDR3 spans 16 amino acids. The CDR3 DNA follows: TGTGCCACGGCCGGGACTAGCGGGAGGGGGTACAATGAGCAGTTCTTC. This translates into CATAGTSGRGYNEQFF.

A single count supports this clone. The V and J genes are TRBV28 and TRBJ2-3, with 8 bases lining up with TRBD2. The CDR3 extends over 15 amino acids. Per the germline V gene, CDR1 is MDHEN and CDR2 is SYDVKM. V was pared by 6 bases and J by 4 bases, with 9 bases of the junction left unmatched. The CDR3 DNA sequence: TGTGCCAGCAGCGGGGGGGGACTGGGCCCAGATACGCAGTATTTT. Translated, it gives CASSGGGLGPDTQYF.

In its sample, this clone was seen once. The chain combines TRBV29-1 with TRBJ1-5; D not resolved. CDR1 is SQVTM, CDR2 ANQGSEA, per germline. This CDR3 spans 13 amino acids. Trimming took 7 bases from V and 4 from J, leaving 14 bases between them. CDR3 loop: CSGVFGLNQPQHF. In nucleotides, the CDR3 is TGCAGCGGTGTTTTCGGGCTGAATCAGCCCCAGCATTTT.

CDR3 residues: CASSLALTDTQYF. CDR3 DNA: TGTGCCAGCAGTTTAGCCTTGACAGATACGCAGTATTTT. V is TRBV27 and J is TRBJ2-3; D is ambiguous. Germline V lookup: CDR1 MNHEY, CDR2 SMNVEV (reference sequence). The V and J ends lost 2 bases and 3 bases respectively, with 6 bases between them. This CDR3 is 13 amino acids long.

Details on this clone: The DNA is omitted, as the CDR3 cannot be located on it reliably, and the CDR3 follows TCRdb's listing. The chain combines TRBV6-5 with TRBJ1-5. The CDR3 is 15 amino acids long, termini counted. In germline, CDR1 is MNHEY, CDR2 SVGAGI. The CDR3 is CASILAPDGNQPQHF.

The chain is built from TRBV19 and TRBJ2-5; 10 nucleotides match TRBD1. CDR1 is LNHDA, CDR2 SQIVND, per germline (reference sequence). The CDR3 runs 14 residues. V shed 7 bases, J shed 7 bases, and the junction held 9 bases outside the gene matches. In DNA, the CDR3 is TGTGCCAGTAAGGGGGACAGGGGACGCGGGACCCAGTACTTC. This sequence encodes CASKGDRGRGTQYF.

As regards this clone: Relative to the germline gene, one junction end is altered; a read error may explain this. The DNA of the CDR3 is TGTGCCAGCAGCTTGGCCGTGGCAGAAACGCAGTATTTT. This codes for CASSLAVAETQYF. This chain joins TRBV5-6 and TRBJ2-3; D not resolved. Looked up from germline, CDR1 is SGHDT and CDR2 is YYEEEE. The CDR3 consists of 13 residues.

The V and J genes are TRBV11-2 and TRBJ2-3; no firm D call. Germline loops: CDR1 SGHAT, CDR2 FQNNGV. The CDR3 runs to 12 residues. Trimming took off 3 bases at V and 7 bases at J, with 8 bases between the two ends. CDR3 DNA sequence: TGTGCCAGCAGCTTGCAGCCAAATACGCAGTATTTT. Residues: CASSLQPNTQYF.

The V call is TRBV6-2 or TRBV6-3, the J call TRBJ2-5, with 8 nucleotides matching TRBD2. The CDR3 has 16 residues. With V trimmed by 4 bases and J by 7 bases, 14 bases remained unmatched. Germline CDR1 reads MNHEY; CDR2 reads SVGEGT. In nucleotides, the CDR3 is TGTGCCAGCAGTTGGGAGCTAGCGGGCCGCCCGGGGACCCAGTACTTC. Translating gives CASSWELAGRPGTQYF.